The next 17 T cell receptor beta chains were all read from a single sample in a study of T cell repertoires in cytomegalovirus infection (dated by TCRdb to the late 2010s). Sequencing instrument: Illumina HiSeq 1500. Using fastp trimming at Q25 and MiXCR clonotype assembly, TCRdb reanalyzed the public sequencing data and kept in-frame beta chains. Entries are consolidated by CDR3 protein sequence, retaining the most common genes and DNA. The sample table holds under 200,000 distinct CDR3 sequences, of which roughly 9% were seen once. The top ten constitute 4.6% of the sample. The sequenced sample consisted of PBMCs. The receptors come from a human donor in good health (CMV status not recorded). Some clones in this sample may be carry-over from other donors' samples.

Ten or more counts support this clonotype. CDR3 amino acids: CSVDPLTGVDNEQFF. CDR3 DNA: TGCAGCGTTGACCCGTTAACGGGAGTGGACAATGAGCAGTTCTTC. The chain has TRBV29-1 and TRBJ2-1; tentatively, D is TRBD2 (6 bases). CDR3 length: 15 residues. Deletions cut 3 bases from V and 5 bases from J, with 17 bases between. Germline CDR1 is SQVTM and CDR2 is ANQGSEA.

The rearrangement links TRBV28 to TRBJ1-2; D remains unclear. V lost 1 base, J lost 8 bases, and 11 bases lay in between. The CDR3 spans 13 residues. Germline CDR1 is MDHEN and CDR2 is SYDVKM. This CDR3 reads CASSLLDRRGYTF. DNA for the CDR3: TGTGCCAGCAGTTTATTAGACCGTCGAGGCTACACCTTC.

In this sample, this clonotype turned up many times. The CDR3 loop reads CASSMFGTVNTGELFF. The CDR3 region has the DNA TGTGCCAGTAGTATGTTTGGGACAGTGAACACCGGGGAGCTGTTTTTT. The V gene is TRBV19, the J gene TRBJ2-2, with 7 bases identical to TRBD1. The CDR3 has 16 residues. Trimming at V came to 3 bases and at J to 1 base, leaving 5 bases not matched to a gene. The germline V gene has CDR1 LNHDA and CDR2 SQIVND (reference sequence).

This clonotype came up many times. CDR3 nucleotides: TGCGCCAGCAGCCACCGCCCTAGCGCCAATGAGCAGTTCTTC. Translating it yields CASSHRPSANEQFF. The chain has TRBV4-1 and TRBJ2-1; a weak D match, TRBD2 (6 bases). CDR1 and CDR2 from the germline V gene are MGHRA and YSYEKL. Trimming removed 3 bases from V and 6 bases from J, with 12 bases in between. This CDR3 region has 14 residues.

In this sample, this clonotype turned up many times. The genes are TRBV29-1 and TRBJ1-1; TRBD1 might be the D (6 bases). Germline values: CDR1 SQVTM, CDR2 ANQGSEA. The CDR3 is made up of 14 amino acids. Deletions cut 4 bases from V and 0 bases from J, with 12 bases between. CDR3 sequence reads: CSVATGGLNTEAFF. The CDR3 bases are TGCAGCGTTGCGACAGGAGGATTGAACACTGAAGCTTTCTTT.

This clonotype was observed at least ten times. The J gene is TRBJ2-3, the V gene TRBV7-6, with TRBD1 matching 11 bases. J gave up 5 bases and V 5 bases, and 9 bases lay outside the gene matches. The CDR3 contains 16 residues. Germline lookup yields CDR1 SGHVS and CDR2 FNYEAQ. The CDR3 spells CASSAGQGASGDTQYF. The CDR3 DNA sequence: TGTGCCAGCAGCGCTGGACAGGGGGCATCCGGAGATACGCAGTATTTT.

This clonotype was counted between two and nine times. The chain joins TRBV6-5 to TRBJ1-3, with a tentative D call TRBD1 (6 bases). Germline V gene lookup returns CDR1 MNHEY and CDR2 SVGAGI. The CDR3 loop spans 14 amino acids. V was pared by 8 bases and J by 0 bases, with 11 bases between. The CDR3 nucleotides are TGTGCCAGCGGGAAAGGGGGCTCTGGAAACACCATATATTTT. Its protein product is CASGKGGSGNTIYF.

This clonotype was counted many times. The V and J genes are TRBV28 and TRBJ2-1, with 8 bases fitting TRBD2. The CDR3 has 16 amino acids. With V trimmed by 5 bases and J by 2 bases, 8 bases remained unmatched. The germline V gene encodes CDR1 MDHEN and CDR2 SYDVKM. The CDR3 reads CASSPGGQGPYNEQFF. The CDR3 bases are TGTGCCAGCAGTCCGGGGGGGCAGGGTCCCTACAATGAGCAGTTCTTC.

This clonotype was seen at least ten times. The chain has TRBV28 and TRBJ2-1; 7 bases are shared with TRBD2. The J segment lost 2 bases and the V segment lost 6 bases, leaving 4 bases of the junction unmatched. In germline, CDR1 is MDHEN, CDR2 SYDVKM. The CDR3 length is 14 residues. DNA for the CDR3: TGTGCCAGCAGGAAGGGACTACCCTACAATGAGCAGTTCTTC. Translating gives CASRKGLPYNEQFF. The full variable domain, its missing parts supplied by reference TRBV28 and TRBJ2-1, is DVKVTQSSRYLVKRTGEKVFLECVQDMDHENMFWYRQDPGLGLRLIYFSYDVKMKEKGDIPEGYSVSREKKERFSLILESASTNQTSMYLCASRKGLPYNEQFFGPGTRLTVL.

This clonotype was seen at least ten times. The V gene is TRBV7-6, the J gene TRBJ1-1, with D uncertain. Per the germline V gene, CDR1 is SGHVS and CDR2 is FNYEAQ. The CDR3 loop spans 14 amino acids. Trimming shortened V by 1 base and J by 0 bases, and 6 bases separated the two germline ends. The CDR3 protein is CASSLERVNTEAFF. CDR3 sequence (DNA): TGTGCCAGCAGCTTAGAACGGGTGAACACTGAAGCTTTCTTT.

This clonotype was seen ten or more times. The gene calls are TRBV7-2 and TRBJ2-7; D is possibly TRBD1 (6 bases). Germline lookup yields CDR1 SGHTA and CDR2 FQGNSA. V lost 2 bases to trimming and J lost 3 bases, with 14 bases between them. The CDR3 spans 15 residues. CDR3 amino acids: CASSLNGQGFYEQYF. CDR3 sequence (DNA): TGTGCCAGCAGCTTAAACGGTCAGGGGTTCTACGAGCAGTACTTC.

This clonotype has only a few counts. The chain has TRBV28 and TRBJ2-1; TRBD1 matches at 8 bases. Losses at the gene ends were 3 bases for V and 9 bases for J; bases not matched to a gene: 7. The CDR3 is 14 amino acids. Germline CDR1 is MDHEN and CDR2 is SYDVKM. The CDR3 protein is CASSFDQGAVEQFF. The CDR3, as DNA: TGTGCCAGCAGTTTTGACCAGGGGGCGGTTGAGCAGTTCTTC.

This clonotype was seen only a few times. The chain carries TRBV28 and TRBJ2-7; D ambiguous. V lost 5 bases, J lost 4 bases, and 18 bases lay in between. Germline V CDR1 and CDR2: MDHEN, SYDVKM. The CDR3 consists of 15 residues. The DNA for the CDR3 is TGTGCCAGCAGTACGATCGGTTCGCAACCGTACGAGCAGTACTTC. Translating gives CASSTIGSQPYEQYF.

This clonotype showed up many times. This rearrangement joins TRBV7-2 to TRBJ2-7; TRBD2 agrees at 10 bases. CDR3 length equals 15 residues. With 4 bases clipped from V and 2 bases from J, the junction kept 5 bases outside the gene matches. The V gene's germline CDR1 is SGHTA and CDR2 FQGNSA. In DNA, the CDR3 is TGTGCCAGCAGCTCAGGACTAGCGGAGACCTACGAGCAGTACTTC. Translating it yields CASSSGLAETYEQYF.

V and J are TRBV19 and TRBJ2-1, with D maybe TRBD2 (5 bases). The CDR3 runs 17 residues. V lost 7 bases and J lost 1, with 20 bases in between. Germline loops: CDR1 LNHDA, CDR2 SQIVND (reference sequence). CDR3 coding DNA: TGTGCCAGTACAGCACGATTAAGCGGCTTGTCCTACAATGAGCAGTTCTTC. Amino acids: CASTARLSGLSYNEQFF. Full variable domain (missing parts from reference TRBV19 and TRBJ2-1): DGGITQSPKYLFRKEGQNVTLSCEQNLNHDAMYWYRQDPGQGLRLIYYSQIVNDFQKGDIAEGYSVSREKKESFPLTVTSAQKNPTAFYLCASTARLSGLSYNEQFFGPGTRLTVL.

This clonotype was detected many times. The chain is built from TRBV28 and TRBJ2-1; D not resolved. V lost 3 bases and J lost 5, with 14 bases in between. Germline V gene sequence: CDR1 MDHEN, CDR2 SYDVKM. The CDR3 has 15 residues. DNA of the CDR3: TGTGCCAGCAGTTTCATTGGCGTGAGGAACAATGAGCAGTTCTTC. Its protein product is CASSFIGVRNNEQFF.

In this sample, this clonotype turned up a few times. V usage is TRBV28 and J usage is TRBJ2-7; 8 positions match TRBD1. The CDR3 extends over 16 amino acids. The V gene end was trimmed by 5 bases and the J gene end by 6 bases; junction bases not matched to a gene: 15. CDR1 is MDHEN, CDR2 SYDVKM, per germline. For the CDR3, the DNA is TGTGCCAGCAGTCCCATCTTTTCCACTACAGGGGGCGAGCAGTACTTC. Amino acids: CASSPIFSTTGGEQYF.